This is a list of T cell receptor beta chains from one sample in a study of shared clonotypes between healthy human individuals. TCRdb's table, derived via immunoSEQ multiplex PCR, lists solely in-frame clones and lacks some. In the table there are around 1.1 million clones, around 78% of which are singletons. The sequenced sample consisted of memory CD4+ T cells from PBMCs. These receptors were collected from a man between 18 and 29 years old in good health. Some clones in this sample may be carry-over from other donors' samples. Each CDR3 is given with its conserved first and last residue. A D gene is named only where the DNA matches it firmly. Size values are once, few and many counts, or a class for expanded clones, and some rows have none.

clone_size d_call j_call v_call cdr3_aa cdr3_nt
NA TRBD1 TRBJ1-4 TRBV19 CASSIVGGTGDEKLFF TGTGCCAGTAGTATAGTTGGCGGGACAGGGGATGAAAAACTGTTTTTT
once TRBD1 TRBJ2-7 TRBV6-6 CASGTDRSYEQYF TGTGCCAGTGGGACAGATCGATCCTACGAGCAGTACTTC
NA NA TRBJ1-3 TRBV28 CASSPPGSGNTIYF TGTGCCAGCAGTCCTCCTGGCTCTGGAAACACCATATATTTT
few NA TRBJ2-7 TRBV29-1 CSVGDSAYEQYF TGCAGCGTAGGAGACAGTGCCTACGAGCAGTACTTC
NA NA TRBJ2-7 TRBV27 CASSLAVGTRGYEQYF TGTGCCAGCAGCTTAGCCGTTGGGACCCGAGGGTACGAGCAGTACTTC
NA TRBD1 TRBJ1-3 TRBV6-6 CASSFTTGVGNTIYF TGTGCCAGCAGTTTCACTACAGGGGTGGGAAACACCATATATTTT
once NA TRBJ1-1 TRBV7-6 CASSLRGRTEAFF TGTGCCAGCAGCTTACGGGGAAGGACTGAAGCTTTCTTT
NA TRBD2 TRBJ2-5 TRBV29-1 CSAAHGTSGEETQYF TGCAGCGCAGCCCACGGGACTAGCGGAGAAGAGACCCAGTACTTC
NA TRBD1 TRBJ2-4 TRBV29-1 CSVGFLGGQNIQYF TGCAGCGTTGGGTTCTTAGGGGGCCAAAACATTCAGTACTTC
NA TRBD1 TRBJ1-1 TRBV6-1 CASNWDRVVTEAFF TGTGCCAGCAACTGGGACAGGGTGGTTACTGAAGCTTTCTTT
NA NA TRBJ2-6 TRBV6-6 CASIPSGANVLTF TGTGCCAGCATTCCGTCTGGGGCCAACGTCCTGACTTTC
NA TRBD2 TRBJ2-2 TRBV6-6 CASTSGSWTGELFF TGTGCCAGCACTAGCGGGAGTTGGACCGGGGAGCTGTTTTTT